The next 22 T cell receptor beta chains were all read from a single sample in a study of OX40 agonist ivuxolimab in advanced cancers. Data came from immunoSEQ multiplex PCR; TCRdb stores just in-frame clones and leaves some out. The data hold roughly 79,000 clones, with just under 95% observed a single time. The source was CD4+ or CD8+ T cells sorted from blood, collected in a trial of the OX40 agonist ivuxolimab. These TCRs come from an adult with an advanced solid tumor such as melanoma, head and neck, liver or kidney cancer.

V usage is TRBV7-9 and J usage is TRBJ1-1; D call uncertain. Germline values: CDR1 SEHNR, CDR2 FQNEAQ (reference sequence). The CDR3 is made up of 12 amino acids. Trimming shortened V by 5 bases and J by 4 bases, and 8 bases separated the two germline ends. The CDR3 region is CASSGMSTEAFF. For the CDR3, the DNA is TGTGCCAGCAGCGGCATGAGCACTGAAGCTTTCTTT. Drawing the rest from reference TRBV7-9 and TRBJ1-1, the complete variable domain is DTGVSQNPRHKITKRGQNVTFRCDPISEHNRLYWYRQTLGQGPEFLTYFQNEAQLEKSRLLSDRFSAERPKGSFSTLEIQRTEQGDSAMYLCASSGMSTEAFFGQGTRLTVV.

The rearrangement uses TRBV28 and TRBJ1-5, with D possibly TRBD1 on 5 matching bases. Germline CDR1 and CDR2: MDHEN and SYDVKM. The CDR3 loop spans 15 amino acids. Trimming shortened V by 3 bases and J by 4 bases, and 13 bases separated the two germline ends. The CDR3 nucleotides read TGTGCCAGCAGTTTCCCCAGGGAGGTAAATCAGCCCCAGCATTTT. It specifies CASSFPREVNQPQHF.

This rearrangement joins TRBV30 to TRBJ1-1, with 7 bases lining up with TRBD1. The CDR3 length is 13 residues. Germline assignment: CDR1 GTSNPN and CDR2 SVGIG (reference sequence). Trimming at V came to 3 bases and at J to 1 base, leaving 2 bases not matched to a gene. The CDR3: CAWSRQGNTEAFF. The CDR3 nucleotides read TGTGCCTGGAGCCGACAGGGGAACACTGAAGCTTTCTTT.

This clone appeared a single time. The V gene is TRBV11-2, the J gene TRBJ2-4; no reliable D call. The germline V gene encodes CDR1 SGHAT and CDR2 FQNNGV. Trimming took off 5 bases at V and 7 bases at J, with 12 bases between the two ends. The CDR3 is 13 residues long. CDR3 protein: CASSLNPGNIQYF. The DNA for the CDR3 is TGTGCCAGCAGCCTAAACCCCGGGAACATTCAGTACTTC. Full variable domain (missing parts from reference TRBV11-2 and TRBJ2-4): EAGVAQSPRYKIIEKRQSVAFWCNPISGHATLYWYQQILGQGPKLLIQFQNNGVVDDSQLPKDRFSAERLKGVDSTLKIQPAKLEDSAVYLCASSLNPGNIQYFGAGTRLSVL.

This chain joins TRBV6-5 and TRBJ1-1; D is unclear. The CDR3 length is 12 residues. Trimming shortened V by 8 bases and J by 0 bases, and 7 bases separated the two germline ends. CDR1 is MNHEY and CDR2 is SVGAGI in the germline V gene. The CDR3 sequence is CASRALNTEAFF. DNA for the CDR3: TGTGCCAGCCGCGCCCTGAACACTGAAGCTTTCTTT.

The V and J genes are TRBV7-2 and TRBJ2-7, with a possible D match to TRBD1 (6 bases). Trimming pared 1 base from V and 4 bases from J, leaving 14 bases between. The germline gives CDR1 SGHTA, CDR2 FQGNSA. The CDR3 consists of 15 residues. CDR3 nucleotide sequence: TGTGCCAGCAGCTTAGAGCTGACAGGAGGATACGAGCAGTACTTC. Amino acids: CASSLELTGGYEQYF.

This chain uses TRBV7-2 with TRBJ2-2; D is undetermined. CDR1 is SGHTA, CDR2 FQGNSA, per germline. Between the trimmed V and J ends, which lost 0 bases and 4 bases, there was a span of 6 bases. This CDR3 is built from 14 residues. The CDR3 is CASSLAVFTGELFF. CDR3 DNA sequence: TGTGCCAGCAGCTTAGCCGTTTTCACCGGGGAGCTGTTTTTT.

This rearrangement joins TRBV19 to TRBJ1-1, with D maybe TRBD1 (6 bases). Trimming stripped 4 bases from V and 1 base from J, with 10 bases between. Germline CDR1 is LNHDA and CDR2 is SQIVND (reference sequence). This CDR3 spans 14 amino acids. In DNA, the CDR3 is TGTGCCAGTAGTACTGGGGGGGCGAACACTGAAGCTTTCTTT. Residues: CASSTGGANTEAFF.

The chain uses TRBV9 and TRBJ1-1, with D hard to call. Germline CDR1 is SGDLS and CDR2 is YYNGEE. This CDR3 contains 14 residues. Trimming removed 3 bases from V and 4 bases from J, with 13 bases in between. The CDR3 spells CASSGWASSTEAFF. Written as DNA, the CDR3 is TGTGCCAGCAGCGGGTGGGCATCCTCCACTGAAGCTTTCTTT.

The chain joins TRBV6-5 to TRBJ2-1; D is undetermined. V lost 2 bases, J lost 13 bases, and 9 bases lay in between. CDR1 MNHEY and CDR2 SVGAGI come from the germline V gene. CDR3 length: 11 amino acids. CDR3 residues: CASSYALEQFF. DNA for the CDR3: TGTGCCAGCAGTTACGCCTTGGAACAGTTCTTC.

The chain joins TRBV10-3 to TRBJ1-1; 9 positions agree with TRBD1. The V gene end was trimmed by 3 bases and the J gene end by 1 base; junction bases not matched to a gene: 3. This CDR3 has 15 amino acids. Germline CDR1 is ENHRY and CDR2 is SYGVKD. For the CDR3, the DNA is TGTGCCATCAGTGATGACAGGGGGGGGAACACTGAAGCTTTCTTT. Its protein product is CAISDDRGGNTEAFF.

The gene calls are TRBV5-1 and TRBJ2-7; D is unclear. CDR3 length: 11 amino acids. V lost 5 bases and J 0 bases, leaving 3 bases between the germline ends. CDR1 is SGHRS, CDR2 YFSETQ, per germline. CDR3 DNA sequence: TGCGCCAGCAGAAGCTCCTACGAGCAGTACTTC. It codes for CASRSSYEQYF.

CDR3 DNA: TGCGCCAGCAGTGGGGGGCGGTCCCCCTTCTACAATGAGCAGTTCTTC. It codes for CASSGGRSPFYNEQFF. The J gene is TRBJ2-1, the V gene TRBV10-1; possibly TRBD1 for D (6 bases). The V gene's germline CDR1 is WNHNN and CDR2 SYGVQD (reference sequence). The CDR3 extends over 16 amino acids. With 4 bases removed from V and 3 bases from J, the gap between germline ends came to 16 bases.

The V and J genes are TRBV4-1 and TRBJ2-7; 10 bases align to TRBD1. There are 14 residues in the CDR3. V was pared by 3 bases and J by 5 bases, with 4 bases of the junction left unmatched. Germline V gene sequence: CDR1 MGHRA, CDR2 YSYEKL. In DNA, the CDR3 is TGCGCCAGCAGCCAGGGACAGGGGATGGACGAGCAGTACTTC. Translating it yields CASSQGQGMDEQYF.

This clone has only one observation. The chain is built from TRBV25-1 and TRBJ2-1; D is possibly TRBD1 (7 bases). V lost 1 base and J lost 6, with 16 bases in between. Germline CDR1 MGHDK, CDR2 SYGVNS. This CDR3 is built from 16 residues. The CDR3 region has the DNA TGTGCCAGCAGTGAATCCAGGGGGGCGGAAATCAATGAGCAGTTCTTC. Its translation is CASSESRGAEINEQFF.

V and J are TRBV25-1 and TRBJ2-2; D possibly corresponds to TRBD1 (6 bases). Trimming removed 8 bases at V and 4 bases at J, with 14 bases between. The germline V gene encodes CDR1 MGHDK and CDR2 SYGVNS. CDR3 length: 14 residues. The CDR3 nucleotides are TGTGCCAGCCCGGAAGGGGGTTTCACCGGGGAGCTGTTTTTT. Its translation: CASPEGGFTGELFF.

The chain links TRBV7-2 to TRBJ2-7, with D perhaps given as TRBD1 or TRBD2 (7 bases each). Trimming removed 1 base at V and 4 bases at J, with 17 bases between. This CDR3 comprises 16 residues. Germline V lookup: CDR1 SGHTA, CDR2 FQGNSA. CDR3 loop: CASSLGGGGVIYEQYF. CDR3 DNA: TGTGCCAGCAGCTTAGGGGGAGGGGGCGTCATTTACGAGCAGTACTTC.

The chain couples TRBV2 to TRBJ1-5; D ambiguous. With 5 bases removed from V and 1 base from J, the gap between germline ends came to 6 bases. CDR1 and CDR2 from the germline V gene are SNHLY and FYNNEI. The CDR3 spans 13 residues. Written as DNA, the CDR3 is TGTGCCAGCAGTTTGGGCAGCAATCAGCCCCAGCATTTT. Translating it yields CASSLGSNQPQHF.

This chain links TRBV13 with TRBJ1-1; maybe TRBD1 (5 bases). In germline, CDR1 is PRHDT, CDR2 FYEKMQ (reference sequence). Trimming pared 2 bases from V and 1 base from J, leaving 17 bases between. The CDR3 covers 17 residues. The CDR3: CASSLYPGGDPNTEAFF. The CDR3 nucleotides are TGTGCCAGCAGCTTATACCCGGGGGGAGATCCGAACACTGAAGCTTTCTTT.

This chain joins TRBV10-3 and TRBJ1-6; possible D gene TRBD1, 5 bases. Germline-derived CDR1 and CDR2 are ENHRY and SYGVKD. V lost 6 bases and J lost 7, with 19 bases in between. The CDR3 spans 16 residues. The CDR3 loop reads CAISQGFRDLNSPLHF. DNA for the CDR3: TGTGCCATCAGCCAAGGGTTTAGGGACCTAAATTCACCCCTCCACTTT.

This chain links TRBV6-4 with TRBJ2-3, with D hard to call. The germline V and J ends were trimmed by 0 bases and 10 bases, with 8 bases remaining between them. CDR3 length: 12 residues. Germline lookup yields CDR1 MRHNA and CDR2 SNTAGT. The CDR3 protein is CASSDSKQSQYF. CDR3 in DNA: TGTGCCAGCAGTGACTCGAAACAGTCGCAGTATTTT.

This clone was seen once. The chain combines TRBV6-5 with TRBJ2-7; TRBD1 matches at 8 bases. The junction had 3 bases not matched to a gene; V was cut back by 2 bases and J by 3 bases. Looked up from germline, CDR1 is MNHEY and CDR2 is SVGAGI. The CDR3 extends over 14 amino acids. CDR3 in DNA: TGTGCCAGCAGTTACCACGGACAGGGCTACGAGCAGTACTTC. This codes for CASSYHGQGYEQYF.